The 5 T cell receptor beta chains given below trace back to one sample, sequenced in a study of CD8 T cells in ankylosing spondylitis. One entry per CDR3 protein results from TCRdb running MiXCR on the 5' RACE reads. Of about 180,000 distinct CDR3 sequences in the sample, approximately 9.9% are singletons; the top ten hold more than 13%. Sequenced: blood, either unsorted or a sorted T cell fraction (not recorded which). These receptors were taken from a female donor with ankylosing spondylitis or in good health (not recorded which).

This clonotype was seen at least ten times. The chain joins TRBV6-2 or TRBV6-3 to TRBJ1-1; 8 bases line up with TRBD1. V dropped 4 bases and J dropped 1; count of bases not matched to a gene: 8. This CDR3 spans 16 amino acids. CDR1 and CDR2 (germline): MNHEY, SVGEGT. The CDR3 sequence: CASSFAPDRGNTEAFF. The CDR3, as DNA: TGTGCCAGCAGTTTTGCACCCGACAGGGGGAACACTGAAGCTTTCTTT.

This chain uses TRBV15 with TRBJ2-1; TRBD1 is a possible D gene (6 bases). The V gene lost 3 bases and the J gene lost 1 base, with 19 bases spanning the gap. CDR1 and CDR2 (germline): LNHNV, YYDKDF (reference sequence). CDR3 length: 18 residues. CDR3 sequence (DNA): TGTGCCACCAGCAGGGGGACAAGGATAAGTGGGTCCTACAATGAGCAGTTCTTC. This sequence encodes CATSRGTRISGSYNEQFF.

The chain combines TRBV19 with TRBJ2-1; the D gene is possibly TRBD2 (6 bases). Germline CDR1 reads LNHDA; CDR2 reads SQIVND (reference sequence). The CDR3 spans 14 residues. V lost 8 bases, J lost 3 bases, and 14 bases lay in between. The CDR3 loop reads CASQPGLLYNEQFF. CDR3 DNA: TGTGCCAGTCAGCCGGGACTCCTCTACAATGAGCAGTTCTTC.

In this sample, this clonotype turned up a few times. The chain links TRBV9 to TRBJ2-1; D unclear. CDR3 length: 16 amino acids. The germline gives CDR1 SGDLS, CDR2 YYNGEE. V was shortened by 3 bases and J by 4 bases, with 17 bases between the two germline ends. The CDR3 protein is CASSGTSSGPYNEQFF. Written as DNA, the CDR3 is TGTGCCAGCAGCGGTACCTCTTCGGGCCCATACAATGAGCAGTTCTTC.

This clonotype was recorded at least ten times. CDR3 region: CASARYQAGANLGEQYF. DNA of the CDR3: TGTGCCAGCGCCAGGTACCAAGCGGGAGCTAACTTGGGCGAGCAGTACTTC. The chain couples TRBV27 to TRBJ2-7; 8 nucleotides line up with TRBD2. Losses at the gene ends were 8 bases for V and 6 bases for J; bases not matched to a gene: 21. The CDR3 runs 17 residues. The germline V gene has CDR1 MNHEY and CDR2 SMNVEV (reference sequence).